The 23 T cell receptor beta chains below come from one sample, sequenced in a study of control samples from healthy donors and cancer patients. TCRdb keeps only in-frame clones here, not all; method: immunoSEQ multiplex PCR. The data hold 170,000 or so clones, with roughly 94% observed a single time. The sample consisted of blood. The receptors stem from a woman in her late teens or twenties in good health.

The chain has TRBV20-1 and TRBJ1-5; tentative D call: TRBD1 (6 bases). This CDR3 is 13 amino acids long. Trimming removed 3 bases at V and 7 bases at J, with 13 bases between. CDR1 is DFQATT and CDR2 is SNEGSKA in the germline V gene (reference sequence). The CDR3 loop is CSASPQGGQPQHF. The CDR3 nucleotides read TGCAGTGCTAGTCCACAGGGCGGGCAGCCCCAGCATTTT.

This chain connects TRBV19 to TRBJ2-3, with D perhaps TRBD2 (6 bases). CDR3 length equals 15 residues. Germline lookup yields CDR1 LNHDA and CDR2 SQIVND (reference sequence). The V and J ends lost 4 bases and 3 bases respectively, with 14 bases between them. This CDR3 reads CASSTAGGFTDTQYF. CDR3 nucleotide sequence: TGTGCCAGTAGTACGGCAGGAGGGTTTACAGATACGCAGTATTTT.

This clone was recorded once. The chain recombines TRBV7-2 with TRBJ1-1; maybe TRBD1 (6 bases). Germline-derived CDR1 and CDR2 are SGHTA and FQGNSA. This CDR3 contains 13 residues. Trimming took 2 bases from V and 10 from J, leaving 14 bases between them. CDR3 region: CASSLRQAGGAFF. In DNA, the CDR3 is TGTGCCAGCAGCTTAAGACAGGCGGGGGGAGCTTTCTTT. Full variable domain (outside the CDR3, taken from reference TRBV7-2 and TRBJ1-1): GAGVSQSPSNKVTEKGKDVELRCDPISGHTALYWYRQSLGQGLEFLIYFQGNSAPDKSGLPSDRFSAERTGGSVSTLTIQRTQQEDSAVYLCASSLRQAGGAFFGQGTRLTVV.

The genes are TRBV6-1 and TRBJ2-3, with TRBD2 matching over 7 bases. V shed 1 base, J shed 2 bases, and the junction held 27 bases outside the gene matches. The CDR3 spans 23 residues. The germline V gene encodes CDR1 MNHNS and CDR2 SASEGT. CDR3 loop: CASSEDPYPTNPGRLGYTDTQYF. Written as DNA, the CDR3 is TGTGCCAGCAGTGAAGACCCCTACCCTACTAATCCCGGGAGGCTAGGATACACAGATACGCAGTATTTT.

The J gene is TRBJ1-4, the V gene TRBV12-3 or TRBV12-4; D uncertain. This CDR3 region has 11 residues. V was cut by 6 bases and J by 7 bases, with 6 bases left in between. In DNA form, the CDR3 reads TGTGCCAGCAGACGGGGTGAAAAACTGTTTTTT. Protein sequence: CASRRGEKLFF.

The chain combines TRBV7-9 with TRBJ1-1; D not certain. V lost 2 bases and J 3 bases, leaving 10 bases between the germline ends. This CDR3 contains 14 residues. CDR1 and CDR2 (germline): SEHNR, FQNEAQ (reference sequence). The CDR3 loop is CASSLLPADTEAFF. CDR3 nucleotides: TGTGCCAGCAGCTTATTACCCGCGGACACTGAAGCTTTCTTT.

The chain employs TRBV7-9 and TRBJ2-7, with TRBD2 matching 10 bases. CDR1 SEHNR and CDR2 FQNEAQ come from the germline V gene (reference sequence). The junction had 18 bases not matched to a gene; V was cut back by 5 bases and J by 5 bases. This CDR3 contains 18 residues. CDR3 sequence: CASSAPRELAGARNEQYF. In DNA, the CDR3 is TGTGCCAGCAGCGCACCGAGGGAGCTAGCGGGAGCTAGAAACGAGCAGTACTTC.

This chain links TRBV7-2 with TRBJ1-5; TRBD1 matches at 9 bases. The trim removed 2 bases at V and 6 bases at J, leaving 5 bases unmatched. Germline CDR1 is SGHTA and CDR2 is FQGNSA. The CDR3 sequence is 15 residues long. The CDR3 region is CASSLTTGGIQPQHF. The CDR3 nucleotides read TGTGCCAGCAGCTTAACGACAGGGGGTATTCAGCCCCAGCATTTT. The full variable domain, with the rest looked up from reference TRBV7-2 and TRBJ1-5, is GAGVSQSPSNKVTEKGKDVELRCDPISGHTALYWYRQSLGQGLEFLIYFQGNSAPDKSGLPSDRFSAERTGGSVSTLTIQRTQQEDSAVYLCASSLTTGGIQPQHFGDGTRLSIL.

CDR3 sequence (DNA): TGTGCCAGCAGTTTAGAGGACAGGGCCCCAGATACGCAGTATTTT. This translates into CASSLEDRAPDTQYF. This chain connects TRBV28 to TRBJ2-3; 8 bases are a match to TRBD1. The CDR3 is 15 amino acids. Per the germline V gene, CDR1 is MDHEN and CDR2 is SYDVKM. V shed 2 bases and J 4 bases; nucleotides not matched to a gene: 5.

The chain uses TRBV11-3 and TRBJ1-1; D is uncertain. The V and J ends lost 1 base and 5 bases respectively, with 11 bases between them. The germline CDR1 and CDR2 sequences are SGHNT and YENEEA. The CDR3 is 14 residues long. CDR3 amino acids: CASSLVGPRTEAFF. The CDR3 DNA follows: TGTGCCAGCAGCTTAGTAGGGCCTCGGACTGAAGCTTTCTTT.

This sequence joins TRBV27 and TRBJ2-7, with D unclear. With 6 bases removed from V and 3 bases from J, the gap between germline ends came to 18 bases. The CDR3 is 15 residues long. Germline V gene sequence: CDR1 MNHEY, CDR2 SMNVEV (reference sequence). The CDR3 here is CASRTHKLGIYEQYF. In nucleotides, the CDR3 is TGTGCCAGCAGAACACACAAATTAGGAATCTACGAGCAGTACTTC.

This rearrangement joins TRBV9 to TRBJ2-7, with a possible D match to TRBD1 (6 bases). Germline CDR1 and CDR2: SGDLS and YYNGEE. Trimming removed 0 bases from V and 2 bases from J, with 9 bases in between. CDR3 length equals 14 residues. Here the CDR3 reads CASSVEDRTYEQYF. CDR3 in DNA: TGTGCCAGCAGCGTAGAAGACAGGACCTACGAGCAGTACTTC.

This clone was picked up one time. The chain combines TRBV6-4 with TRBJ2-5; TRBD1 might be the D (6 bases). Trimming cost V 7 bases and J 3 bases, with 27 bases left between them. The CDR3 sequence is 18 residues long. Germline assignment: CDR1 MRHNA and CDR2 SNTAGT. DNA of the CDR3: TGTGCCAGCAACACAAAGGCGGGCAAGACAGGTCATGAAGAGACCCAGTACTTC. Translation: CASNTKAGKTGHEETQYF.

V gene TRBV13 combines with J gene TRBJ1-2; D remains unclear. The CDR3 runs 8 residues. Germline CDR1 is PRHDT and CDR2 is FYEKMQ (reference sequence). In DNA form, the CDR3 reads TGTGCGGACGGAGGCTACACCTTC. Residues: CADGGYTF.

V and J are TRBV19 and TRBJ1-5; 7 bases fit TRBD1. Germline V CDR1 and CDR2: LNHDA, SQIVND (reference sequence). V lost 2 bases, J lost 2 bases, and 9 bases stayed unmatched. CDR3 length: 17 amino acids. In nucleotides, the CDR3 is TGTGCCAGTAGTATAAGGCAGGGGGAAGGAGGCAATCAGCCCCAGCATTTT. It yields the protein CASSIRQGEGGNQPQHF.

This chain joins TRBV7-2 and TRBJ2-1; 7 nucleotides align to TRBD2. The CDR3 is 12 residues long. Germline V lookup: CDR1 SGHTA, CDR2 FQGNSA. With 1 base clipped from V and 14 bases from J, the junction kept 5 bases outside the gene matches. The CDR3 DNA reads TGTGCCAGCAGCTTAGGCGGGAGTGATAAGTTCTTC. It encodes CASSLGGSDKFF.

This clone turned up a few times. V is TRBV5-4 and J is TRBJ1-1; perhaps TRBD1 as D (5 bases). CDR1 and CDR2 (germline): SGHNT, YYREEE (reference sequence). The CDR3 sequence is 16 residues long. Deletions cut 0 bases from V and 3 bases from J, with 15 bases between. CDR3 DNA sequence: TGTGCCAGCAGCTTGGGAGGCCGGGGGGGGGACACTGAAGCTTTCTTT. Amino acids: CASSLGGRGGDTEAFF.

The chain employs TRBV14 and TRBJ2-7; 8 bases align to TRBD1. Looked up from germline, CDR1 is SGHDN and CDR2 is FVKESK. V lost 4 bases to trimming and J lost 1 base; unmatched junction nucleotides: 0. The CDR3 is made up of 13 amino acids. The CDR3 coding sequence is TGTGCCAGCAGCCGACAGGGGTCCTACGAGCAGTACTTC. Its translation: CASSRQGSYEQYF.

The genes are TRBV7-3 and TRBJ2-1; D possibly matches TRBD1 or TRBD2 (5 bases each). This CDR3 region has 15 residues. Trimming removed 5 bases from V and 5 bases from J, with 16 bases in between. The germline V gene encodes CDR1 SGHTA and CDR2 FQGTGA. The CDR3 is CASSVLEGDDNEQFF. The CDR3 coding sequence is TGTGCCAGCAGCGTACTAGAAGGGGATGACAATGAGCAGTTCTTC.

J is TRBJ2-1 and V is TRBV25-1; TRBD2 aligns across 13 bases. The germline CDR1 and CDR2 sequences are MGHDK and SYGVNS. The CDR3 sequence is 17 residues long. V lost 4 bases, J lost 4 bases, and 7 bases stayed unmatched. The CDR3 region is CASSVTGTSGVYNEQFF. The CDR3 DNA follows: TGTGCCAGCAGTGTTACCGGGACTAGCGGGGTGTACAATGAGCAGTTCTTC.

The chain joins TRBV19 to TRBJ1-2; D might be TRBD1 (6 bases). Germline loops: CDR1 LNHDA, CDR2 SQIVND (reference sequence). Trimming removed 1 base from V and 8 bases from J, with 23 bases in between. This CDR3 has 17 residues. The CDR3 is CASSIGGWARGQEGYTF. The CDR3 DNA is TGTGCCAGTAGTATAGGGGGCTGGGCCAGGGGCCAGGAGGGCTACACCTTC.

The rearrangement uses TRBV11-2 and TRBJ1-3; D is uncertain. CDR1 and CDR2 from the germline V gene are SGHAT and FQNNGV. The CDR3 has 13 residues. Trimming removed 5 bases from V and 2 bases from J, with 7 bases in between. In DNA, the CDR3 is TGTGCCAGCAGCGGAGCACCTGGAAACACCATATATTTT. Residues: CASSGAPGNTIYF.

The rearrangement uses TRBV7-9 and TRBJ2-1; TRBD2 agrees at 7 bases. The junction had 3 bases not matched to a gene; V was cut back by 5 bases and J by 2 bases. This CDR3 contains 14 residues. CDR1 and CDR2 (germline): SEHNR, FQNEAQ (reference sequence). CDR3 DNA: TGTGCCAGCAGCCGGGGGACTACCTACAATGAGCAGTTCTTC. Its protein is CASSRGTTYNEQFF.